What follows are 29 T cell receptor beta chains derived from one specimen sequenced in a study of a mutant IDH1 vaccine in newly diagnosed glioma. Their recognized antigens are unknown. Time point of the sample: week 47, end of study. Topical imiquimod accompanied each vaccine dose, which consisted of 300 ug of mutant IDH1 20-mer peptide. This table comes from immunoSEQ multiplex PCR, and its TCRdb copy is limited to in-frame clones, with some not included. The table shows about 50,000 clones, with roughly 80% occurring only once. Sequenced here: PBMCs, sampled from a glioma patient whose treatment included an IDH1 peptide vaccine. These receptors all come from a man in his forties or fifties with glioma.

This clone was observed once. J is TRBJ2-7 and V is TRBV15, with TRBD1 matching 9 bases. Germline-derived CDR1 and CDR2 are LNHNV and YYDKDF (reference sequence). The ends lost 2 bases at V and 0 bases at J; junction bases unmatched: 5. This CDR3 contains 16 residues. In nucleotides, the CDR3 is TGTGCCACCAGCAGATTCACAGGGGGCACCTCCTACGAGCAGTACTTC. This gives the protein CATSRFTGGTSYEQYF.

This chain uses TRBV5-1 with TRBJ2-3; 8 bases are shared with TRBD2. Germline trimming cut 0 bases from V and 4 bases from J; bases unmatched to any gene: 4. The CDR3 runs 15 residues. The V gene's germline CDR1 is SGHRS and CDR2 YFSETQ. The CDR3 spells CASSLGTSYPDTQYF. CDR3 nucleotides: TGCGCCAGCAGCTTGGGGACTAGCTACCCAGATACGCAGTATTTT.

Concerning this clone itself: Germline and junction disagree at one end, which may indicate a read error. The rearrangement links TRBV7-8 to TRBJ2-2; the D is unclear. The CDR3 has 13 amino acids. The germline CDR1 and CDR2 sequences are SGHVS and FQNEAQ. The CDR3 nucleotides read TGCGCCACCGACCCTGGGTATGACGGGGAGCTGTTTTTT. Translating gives CATDPGYDGELFF.

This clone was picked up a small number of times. The CDR3 DNA follows: TGTGCCTGGACTGTAGGGGCCCGCGCTGAAGCTTTCTTT. Its translation is CAWTVGARAEAFF. This chain uses TRBV30 with TRBJ1-1, with D possibly matching TRBD1 (5 bases). Germline V lookup: CDR1 GTSNPN, CDR2 SVGIG (reference sequence). The V end lost 4 bases, the J end lost 6 bases, and 15 bases lay between the germline ends. The length of the CDR3 is 13 residues.

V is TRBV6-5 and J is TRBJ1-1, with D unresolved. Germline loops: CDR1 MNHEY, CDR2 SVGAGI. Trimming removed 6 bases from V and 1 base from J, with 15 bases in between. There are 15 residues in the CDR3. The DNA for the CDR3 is TGTGCCAGCAGCCCTCCGGAGGCGGGGAACACTGAAGCTTTCTTT. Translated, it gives CASSPPEAGNTEAFF.

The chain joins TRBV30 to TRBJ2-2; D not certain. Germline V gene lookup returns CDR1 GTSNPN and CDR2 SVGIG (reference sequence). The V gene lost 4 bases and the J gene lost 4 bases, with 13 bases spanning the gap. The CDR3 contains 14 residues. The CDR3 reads CAWKWMATTGELFF. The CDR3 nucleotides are TGTGCCTGGAAATGGATGGCCACCACCGGGGAGCTGTTTTTT.

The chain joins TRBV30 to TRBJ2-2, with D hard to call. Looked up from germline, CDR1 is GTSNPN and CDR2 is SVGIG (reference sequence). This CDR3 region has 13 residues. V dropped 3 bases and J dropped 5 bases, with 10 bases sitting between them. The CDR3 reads CAWSQTRTGELFF. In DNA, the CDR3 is TGTGCCTGGAGCCAAACTCGAACCGGGGAGCTGTTTTTT.

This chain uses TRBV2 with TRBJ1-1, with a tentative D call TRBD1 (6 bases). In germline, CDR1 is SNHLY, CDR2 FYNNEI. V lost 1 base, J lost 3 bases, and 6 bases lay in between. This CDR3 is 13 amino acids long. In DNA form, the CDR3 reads TGTGCCAGCAGTGAAGAGGGGGACACTGAAGCTTTCTTT. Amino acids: CASSEEGDTEAFF.

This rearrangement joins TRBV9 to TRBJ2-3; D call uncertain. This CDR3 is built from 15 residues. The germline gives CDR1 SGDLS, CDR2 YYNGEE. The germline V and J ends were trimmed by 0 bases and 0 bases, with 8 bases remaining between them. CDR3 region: CASSVGTASTDTQYF. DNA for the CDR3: TGTGCCAGCAGCGTAGGGACCGCTAGCACAGATACGCAGTATTTT.

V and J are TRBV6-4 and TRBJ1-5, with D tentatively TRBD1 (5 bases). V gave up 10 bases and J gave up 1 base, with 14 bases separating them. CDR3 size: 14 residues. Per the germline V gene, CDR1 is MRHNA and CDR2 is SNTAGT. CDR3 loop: CATPRRGSNQPQHF. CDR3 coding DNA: TGTGCCACCCCTCGAAGGGGCAGCAATCAGCCCCAGCATTTT.

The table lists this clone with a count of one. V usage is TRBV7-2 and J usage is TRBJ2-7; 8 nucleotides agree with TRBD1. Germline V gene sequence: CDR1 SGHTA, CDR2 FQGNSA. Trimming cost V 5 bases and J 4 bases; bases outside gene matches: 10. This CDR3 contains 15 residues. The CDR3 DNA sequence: TGTGCCAGCAGCGCGGCCGGGACAGGAGATTACGAGCAGTACTTC. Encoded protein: CASSAAGTGDYEQYF.

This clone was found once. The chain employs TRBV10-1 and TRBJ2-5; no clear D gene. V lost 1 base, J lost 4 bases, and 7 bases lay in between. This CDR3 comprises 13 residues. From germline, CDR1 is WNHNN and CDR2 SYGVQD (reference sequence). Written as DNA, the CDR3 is TGCGCCAGCAGTGAGTTTTTAGGAGAGACCCAGTACTTC. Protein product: CASSEFLGETQYF.

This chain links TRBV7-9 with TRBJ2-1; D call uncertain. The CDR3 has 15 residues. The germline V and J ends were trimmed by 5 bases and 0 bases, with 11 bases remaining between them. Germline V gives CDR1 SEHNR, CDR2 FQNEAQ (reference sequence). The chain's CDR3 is CASSPGRSSYNEQFF. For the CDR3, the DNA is TGTGCCAGCAGCCCCGGCCGAAGCTCCTACAATGAGCAGTTCTTC.

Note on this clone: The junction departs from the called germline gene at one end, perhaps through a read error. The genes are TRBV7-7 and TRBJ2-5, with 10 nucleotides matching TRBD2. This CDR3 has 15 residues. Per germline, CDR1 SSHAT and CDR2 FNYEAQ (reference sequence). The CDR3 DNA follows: TGTGCTAGCAGCTTAAGGAGCGGGGGGGAAGAGACCCAGTACTTC. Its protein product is CASSLRSGGEETQYF.

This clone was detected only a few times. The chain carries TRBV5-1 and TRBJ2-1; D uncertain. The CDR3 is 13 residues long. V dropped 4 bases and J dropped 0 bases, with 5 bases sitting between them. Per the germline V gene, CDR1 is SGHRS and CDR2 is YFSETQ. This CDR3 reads CASSRSSYNEQFF. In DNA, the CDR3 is TGCGCCAGCAGCCGTAGCTCCTACAATGAGCAGTTCTTC.

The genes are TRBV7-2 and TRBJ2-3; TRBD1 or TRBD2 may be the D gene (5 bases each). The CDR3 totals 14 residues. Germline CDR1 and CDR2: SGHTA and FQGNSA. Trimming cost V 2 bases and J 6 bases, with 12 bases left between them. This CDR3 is CASSLRDLDDTQYF. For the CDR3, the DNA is TGTGCCAGCAGCTTAAGGGACCTTGACGATACGCAGTATTTT.

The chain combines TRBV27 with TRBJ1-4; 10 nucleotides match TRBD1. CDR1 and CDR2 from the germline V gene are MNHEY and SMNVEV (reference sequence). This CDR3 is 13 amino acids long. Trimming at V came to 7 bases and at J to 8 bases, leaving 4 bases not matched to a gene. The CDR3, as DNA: TGTGCCAGCAAGAGGACAGGGGGGGAAAAACTGTTTTTT. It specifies CASKRTGGEKLFF.

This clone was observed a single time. CDR3 sequence: CASSYEGNEQYF. The DNA of the CDR3 is TGTGCCAGCAGCTACGAGGGAAACGAGCAGTACTTC. V usage is TRBV6-5 and J usage is TRBJ2-7; a weak D match, TRBD2 (5 bases). Looked up from germline, CDR1 is MNHEY and CDR2 is SVGAGI. The CDR3 contains 12 residues. With 6 bases removed from V and 5 bases from J, the gap between germline ends came to 11 bases.

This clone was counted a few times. CDR3 nucleotide sequence: TGTGCCTGGAGTGGGGTTTCCACAAACACTGAAGCTTTCTTT. Protein product: CAWSGVSTNTEAFF. The gene calls are TRBV30 and TRBJ1-1; D remains unclear. This CDR3 contains 14 residues. Trimming cost V 1 base and J 2 bases, with 11 bases left between them. The germline V gene has CDR1 GTSNPN and CDR2 SVGIG (reference sequence).

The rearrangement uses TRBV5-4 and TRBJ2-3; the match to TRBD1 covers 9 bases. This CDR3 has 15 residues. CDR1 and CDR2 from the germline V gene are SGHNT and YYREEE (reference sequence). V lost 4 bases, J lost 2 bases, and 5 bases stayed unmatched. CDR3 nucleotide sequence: TGTGCCAGCAGCCCATGGACAGGGGACACAGATACGCAGTATTTT. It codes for CASSPWTGDTDTQYF.

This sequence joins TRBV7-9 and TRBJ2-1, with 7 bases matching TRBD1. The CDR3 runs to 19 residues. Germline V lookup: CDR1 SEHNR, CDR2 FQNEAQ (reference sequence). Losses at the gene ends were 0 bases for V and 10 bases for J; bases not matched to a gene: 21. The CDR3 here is CASSLAGRGQGPPSYEQFF. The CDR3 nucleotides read TGTGCCAGCAGCTTAGCAGGAAGGGGGCAGGGACCTCCCTCATACGAGCAGTTCTTC.

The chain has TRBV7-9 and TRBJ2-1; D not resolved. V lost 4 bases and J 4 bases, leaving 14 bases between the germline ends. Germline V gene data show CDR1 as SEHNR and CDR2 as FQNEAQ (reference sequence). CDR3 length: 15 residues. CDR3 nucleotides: TGTGCCAGCAGCTCTTCGAATGCGGAGTACAATGAGCAGTTCTTC. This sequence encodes CASSSSNAEYNEQFF.

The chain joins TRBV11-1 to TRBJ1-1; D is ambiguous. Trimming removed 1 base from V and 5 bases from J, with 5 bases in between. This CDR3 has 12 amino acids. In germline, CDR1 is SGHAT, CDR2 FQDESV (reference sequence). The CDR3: CASSLGVTEAFF. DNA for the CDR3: TGTGCCAGCAGCTTAGGTGTAACTGAAGCTTTCTTT.

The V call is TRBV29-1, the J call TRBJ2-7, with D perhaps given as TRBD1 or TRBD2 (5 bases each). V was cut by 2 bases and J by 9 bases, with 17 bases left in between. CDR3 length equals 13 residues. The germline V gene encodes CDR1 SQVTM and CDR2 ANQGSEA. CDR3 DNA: TGCAGCGTTGAAATACAGGAAGGGAGTGCGCAGTACTTC. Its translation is CSVEIQEGSAQYF.

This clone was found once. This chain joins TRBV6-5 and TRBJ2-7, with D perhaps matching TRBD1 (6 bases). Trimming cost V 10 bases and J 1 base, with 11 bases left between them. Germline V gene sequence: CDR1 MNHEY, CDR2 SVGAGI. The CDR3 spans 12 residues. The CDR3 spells CATRQGSYEQYF. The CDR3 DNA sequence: TGTGCCACCAGGCAGGGGTCCTACGAGCAGTACTTC.

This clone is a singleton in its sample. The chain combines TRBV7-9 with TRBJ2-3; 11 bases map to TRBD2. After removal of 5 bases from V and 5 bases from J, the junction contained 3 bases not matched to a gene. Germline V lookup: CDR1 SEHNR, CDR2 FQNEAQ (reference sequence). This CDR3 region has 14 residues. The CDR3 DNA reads TGTGCCAGCAGCCGACTAGCGGGGAGAGATACGCAGTATTTT. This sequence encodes CASSRLAGRDTQYF.

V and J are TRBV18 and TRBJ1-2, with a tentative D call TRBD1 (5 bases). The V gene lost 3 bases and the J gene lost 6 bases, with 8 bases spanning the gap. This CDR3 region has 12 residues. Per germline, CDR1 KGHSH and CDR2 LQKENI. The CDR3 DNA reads TGTGCCAGCTCACCTCAGGGTAATGGCTACACCTTC. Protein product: CASSPQGNGYTF.

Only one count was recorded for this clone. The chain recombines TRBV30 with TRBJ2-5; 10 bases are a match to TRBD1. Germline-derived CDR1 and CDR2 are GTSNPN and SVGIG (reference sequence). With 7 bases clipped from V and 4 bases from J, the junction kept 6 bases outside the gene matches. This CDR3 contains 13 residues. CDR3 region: CAYRWDRGETQYF. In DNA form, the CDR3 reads TGTGCCTACCGGTGGGACAGGGGAGAGACCCAGTACTTC.

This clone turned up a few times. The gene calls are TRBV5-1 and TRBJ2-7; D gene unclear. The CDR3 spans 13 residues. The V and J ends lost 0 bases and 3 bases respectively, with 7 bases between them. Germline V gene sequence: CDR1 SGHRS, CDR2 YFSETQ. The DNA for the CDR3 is TGCGCCAGCAGCTTGGCCACCTACTACGAGCAGTACTTC. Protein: CASSLATYYEQYF.